These 27 T cell receptor beta chains were sequenced from one sample in a study of neurological immune-mediated disorders. Via MiXCR, TCRdb re-called the 5' RACE reads, giving one row per CDR3 protein. The data contain approximately 45,000 distinct CDR3 sequences, 13% of them seen just once; the ten biggest clones take up approximately 10%. The time point was: longitudinal time-point 3. Sequenced input: PBMCs. All receptors come from a man aged 25-40 years in good health.

This clonotype is medium-sized by share. The V and J genes are TRBV28 and TRBJ2-7, with 9 bases identical to TRBD2. CDR3 length: 16 amino acids. After removal of 5 bases from V and 0 bases from J, the junction contained 8 bases not matched to a gene. Germline lookup yields CDR1 MDHEN and CDR2 SYDVKM. The CDR3 region has the DNA TGTGCCAGCAGTCTAGCGGGACTTCCCGACTCCTACGAGCAGTACTTC. Translating gives CASSLAGLPDSYEQYF. The full variable domain, with the rest looked up from reference TRBV28 and TRBJ2-7, is DVKVTQSSRYLVKRTGEKVFLECVQDMDHENMFWYRQDPGLGLRLIYFSYDVKMKEKGDIPEGYSVSREKKERFSLILESASTNQTSMYLCASSLAGLPDSYEQYFGPGTRLTVT.

This clonotype was detected many times. CDR3 sequence: CASSVPPGQGKDTGELFF. Written as DNA, the CDR3 is TGTGCCAGCAGCGTTCCTCCGGGACAGGGAAAGGACACCGGGGAGCTGTTTTTT. The chain uses TRBV9 and TRBJ2-2; 9 positions agree with TRBD1. CDR3 length: 18 amino acids. V gave up 2 bases and J gave up 3 bases; unmatched junction bases: 11. In germline, CDR1 is SGDLS, CDR2 YYNGEE.

The V call is TRBV11-2, the J call TRBJ2-1, with 12 nucleotides matching TRBD1. The V gene end was trimmed by 1 base and the J gene end by 9 bases; junction bases not matched to a gene: 10. The CDR3 totals 17 residues. Germline CDR1 SGHAT, CDR2 FQNNGV. The DNA for the CDR3 is TGTGCCAGCAGCTTAGCCACCGGGACAGGGGGCAAGGGTGAGCAGTTCTTC. It is translated as CASSLATGTGGKGEQFF.

This clonotype was detected ten times or more. The V and J genes are TRBV10-3 and TRBJ2-1; unclear D gene. Per the germline V gene, CDR1 is ENHRY and CDR2 is SYGVKD. This CDR3 spans 13 amino acids. The V and J ends lost 2 bases and 4 bases respectively, with 6 bases between them. The CDR3 DNA follows: TGTGCCATCAGTGAGGGAAGATACAATGAGCAGTTCTTC. Amino acids: CAISEGRYNEQFF.

This clonotype was recorded many times. V is TRBV3-1 and J is TRBJ2-1; TRBD2 agrees at 8 bases. The junction had 7 bases not matched to a gene; V was cut back by 3 bases and J by 9 bases. CDR3 length equals 14 residues. Per germline, CDR1 LGHDT and CDR2 YNNKEL (reference sequence). CDR3 nucleotide sequence: TGTGCCAGCAGCCAGAGGGGGACTAGTGTTGAGCAGTTCTTC. Its translation is CASSQRGTSVEQFF.

At least ten counts were recorded for this clonotype. The chain carries TRBV20-1 and TRBJ1-2; the match to TRBD1 covers 7 bases. V was pared by 5 bases and J by 8 bases, with 8 bases of the junction left unmatched. Germline values: CDR1 DFQATT, CDR2 SNEGSKA (reference sequence). The CDR3 sequence is 12 residues long. The CDR3, as DNA: TGCAGTGCTCCGGGACAGCCGTGGGGCTACACCTTC. Encoded protein: CSAPGQPWGYTF.

This clonotype came up many times. Compared with germline, one end of the junction differs, possibly owing to a read error. The V call is TRBV12-3 or TRBV12-4, the J call TRBJ2-5; 12 bases line up with TRBD2. CDR3 length equals 14 residues. The CDR3 spells CASSLAGGVETQYF. In DNA form, the CDR3 reads TGTGCCAGCAGTCTAGCGGGAGGGGTCGAGACCCAGTACTTC.

The table lists this clonotype with many counts. V is TRBV5-1 and J is TRBJ1-1; D is uncertain. V was shortened by 4 bases and J by 3 bases, with 16 bases between the two germline ends. Per germline, CDR1 SGHRS and CDR2 YFSETQ. CDR3 length: 15 amino acids. As DNA, the CDR3 is TGCGCCAGCAGCGCGGGAGGCTTCGAGCACACTGAAGCTTTCTTT. Its translation: CASSAGGFEHTEAFF.

This clonotype is categorized as medium-sized (0.01 to 0.1%). This chain uses TRBV3-1 with TRBJ2-1; 8 positions match TRBD1. This CDR3 region has 13 residues. Germline-derived CDR1 and CDR2 are LGHDT and YNNKEL (reference sequence). Trimming took 4 bases from V and 6 from J; bases not matched to a gene: 2. This CDR3 is CASSPTGVNEQFF. In nucleotides, the CDR3 is TGTGCCAGCAGCCCGACAGGGGTCAATGAGCAGTTCTTC.

Many counts were recorded for this clonotype. This chain uses TRBV27 with TRBJ2-1; 10 nucleotides line up with TRBD2. With V trimmed by 9 bases and J by 9 bases, 11 bases remained unmatched. The CDR3 sequence is 14 residues long. Germline V gene data show CDR1 as MNHEY and CDR2 as SMNVEV (reference sequence). CDR3 sequence (DNA): TGTGCCAGTAATTCCCTGGCTAGCGGGGGTGAGCAGTTCTTC. It encodes CASNSLASGGEQFF.

This clonotype was counted at least ten times. The rearrangement links TRBV6-1 to TRBJ2-3, with 7 bases lining up with TRBD1. The CDR3 covers 13 residues. The ends lost 11 bases at V and 3 bases at J; junction bases unmatched: 8. Germline V CDR1 and CDR2: MNHNS, SASEGT. Here the CDR3 DNA reads TGTGCCGGGGAAGGGGGCTGGACAGATACGCAGTATTTT. Amino acids: CAGEGGWTDTQYF.

Ten or more counts support this clonotype. The rearrangement links TRBV5-1 to TRBJ2-5, with 9 bases fitting TRBD2. CDR3 size: 16 residues. Germline-derived CDR1 and CDR2 are SGHRS and YFSETQ. Trimming cost V 0 bases and J 0 bases; bases outside gene matches: 3. CDR3 amino acids: CASSLAPSGNQETQYF. In DNA, the CDR3 is TGCGCCAGCAGCTTGGCTCCTAGCGGGAACCAAGAGACCCAGTACTTC.

This clonotype was seen ten or more times. V and J are TRBV5-5 and TRBJ2-7; D possibly uses TRBD1 or TRBD2 (5 bases each). Trimming removed 8 bases from V and 0 bases from J, with 18 bases in between. Germline V gene data show CDR1 as SGHKS and CDR2 as YYEKEE (reference sequence). The CDR3 runs to 15 residues. The CDR3 DNA reads TGTGCCAGGACCGAATTGGGACGGATCTCCTACGAGCAGTACTTC. Amino acids: CARTELGRISYEQYF. Based on the CDR3 plus reference TRBV5-5 and TRBJ2-7, the full variable domain is DAGVTQSPTHLIKTRGQQVTLRCSPISGHKSVSWYQQVLGQGPQFIFQYYEKEERGRGNFPDRFSARQFPNYSSELNVNALLLGDSALYLCARTELGRISYEQYFGPGTRLTVT.

This clonotype was counted at least ten times. The gene calls are TRBV11-2 and TRBJ2-5, with 7 bases fitting TRBD2. With V trimmed by 4 bases and J by 7 bases, 18 bases remained unmatched. CDR1 is SGHAT and CDR2 is FQNNGV in the germline V gene. The CDR3 is made up of 17 amino acids. The CDR3 nucleotides are TGTGCCAGCAGCTCATCCATGGGGCTAGCGGCCAAGAGGACCCAGTACTTC. This gives the protein CASSSSMGLAAKRTQYF.

This clonotype was detected ten times or more. The J gene is TRBJ2-7, the V gene TRBV18; 8 bases are shared with TRBD1. Germline assignment: CDR1 KGHSH and CDR2 LQKENI. J lost 3 bases, V lost 8 bases, and 9 bases had no gene match. CDR3 length: 14 amino acids. This chain's CDR3 is CASARDRNDYEQYF. The CDR3 DNA sequence: TGTGCCAGCGCACGGGACAGGAACGACTACGAGCAGTACTTC.

This clonotype occurred many times. This chain connects TRBV20-1 to TRBJ2-7; no definite D call. The CDR3 consists of 12 residues. V was shortened by 0 bases and J by 6 bases, with 9 bases between the two germline ends. Germline CDR1 is DFQATT and CDR2 is SNEGSKA (reference sequence). Written as DNA, the CDR3 is TGCAGTGCTAGAGATCCCAGCGTCGAGCAGTACTTC. The encoded protein is CSARDPSVEQYF.

This clonotype appeared many times. The chain uses TRBV15 and TRBJ2-7; either TRBD1 or TRBD2 may supply D (5 bases each). Trimming removed 3 bases at V and 1 base at J, with 16 bases between. Germline CDR1 LNHNV, CDR2 YYDKDF (reference sequence). The CDR3 is 16 amino acids. CDR3 bases: TGTGCCACCAGCAGTGGGCCCGGGGCCGAATCCTACGAGCAGTACTTC. Its protein is CATSSGPGAESYEQYF.

On this clonotype: With a much larger clone just one base away, this may be a read error. The chain uses TRBV7-9 and TRBJ2-1; TRBD2 agrees at 7 bases. Per germline, CDR1 SEHNR and CDR2 FQNEAQ (reference sequence). The V and J ends lost 5 bases and 5 bases, in that order; junction bases with no gene match: 6. This CDR3 comprises 14 residues. CDR3 DNA: TGTGCCAGCAGCGGACTAGACGATCACAATGAGCAGTTCTTC. This gives the protein CASSGLDDHNEQFF.

This clonotype was seen many times. This chain links TRBV29-1 with TRBJ2-4; maybe TRBD2 (6 bases). Germline values: CDR1 SQVTM, CDR2 ANQGSEA. CDR3 length: 14 residues. V was trimmed by 0 bases and J by 6 bases, leaving 12 bases between them. CDR3 region: CSVEDPGSGNIQYF. The CDR3 coding sequence is TGCAGCGTTGAAGATCCCGGGAGCGGAAACATTCAGTACTTC.

This clonotype was seen at least ten times. CDR3 nucleotides: TGCGCCAGCAGCCAAGAAGGGGACGGATCCTACAATGAGCAGTTCTTC. Translation gives CASSQEGDGSYNEQFF. V and J are TRBV4-1 and TRBJ2-1; D tentatively reads TRBD1 or TRBD2 (5 bases each). Germline V lookup: CDR1 MGHRA, CDR2 YSYEKL. CDR3 length: 16 residues. The V end lost 0 bases, the J end lost 1 base, and 10 bases lay between the germline ends.

The chain links TRBV12-3 or TRBV12-4 to TRBJ2-7, with 8 positions matching TRBD2. The CDR3 has 15 amino acids. V gave up 4 bases and J gave up 3 bases; unmatched junction bases: 8. CDR3 in amino acids: CASSSRTSRNYEQYF. The CDR3 DNA reads TGTGCCAGCAGTTCCCGGACTAGCAGGAACTACGAGCAGTACTTC.

There are many counts of this clonotype. The chain uses TRBV5-1 and TRBJ2-7; maybe TRBD2 (6 bases). V was cut by 7 bases and J by 3 bases, with 20 bases left in between. This CDR3 is built from 15 residues. Germline V gene lookup returns CDR1 SGHRS and CDR2 YFSETQ. The CDR3 sequence: CASQRVWGESYEQYF. The CDR3 DNA is TGCGCCAGCCAGCGCGTTTGGGGGGAAAGCTACGAGCAGTACTTC.

This clonotype was seen at least ten times. This rearrangement joins TRBV5-1 to TRBJ2-3; 8 positions agree with TRBD2. Trimming took 4 bases from V and 0 from J; bases not matched to a gene: 4. There are 15 residues in the CDR3. Germline CDR1 and CDR2: SGHRS and YFSETQ. The CDR3 DNA is TGCGCCAGCAGCGGTAGACTAGCGAGCACAGATACGCAGTATTTT. It yields the protein CASSGRLASTDTQYF.

Worth noting for this clonotype: At one end, the junction sequence differs from germline, possibly due to a read error. The V and J genes are TRBV5-1 and TRBJ2-5; D remains unclear. Germline CDR1 is SGHRS and CDR2 is YFSETQ. CDR3 length: 13 amino acids. The DNA of the CDR3 is TGCGACAGCAGCCGTGGTTCAAAAGAGACCCAGTACTTC. Encoded protein: CDSSRGSKETQYF.

The table lists this clonotype with a few counts. The chain uses TRBV13 and TRBJ2-6, with 13 nucleotides matching TRBD2. The trim removed 5 bases at V and 4 bases at J, leaving 5 bases unmatched. Germline lookup yields CDR1 PRHDT and CDR2 FYEKMQ (reference sequence). There are 17 residues in the CDR3. CDR3 residues: CASSRTSGSSGANVLTF. The CDR3 DNA follows: TGTGCCAGCAGCCGGACTAGCGGGAGTTCCGGGGCCAACGTCCTGACTTTC.

This clonotype was seen many times. V is TRBV20-1 and J is TRBJ2-3; tentative D call: TRBD2 (6 bases). V was pared by 5 bases and J by 6 bases, with 24 bases between. The CDR3 is 16 residues long. The germline V gene has CDR1 DFQATT and CDR2 SNEGSKA (reference sequence). The CDR3 DNA reads as TGCAGTGCTGGGGGAGGCTTTGGAGAACCGAATGATACGCAGTATTTT. Its protein is CSAGGGFGEPNDTQYF.

This clonotype was recorded many times. The J gene is TRBJ1-1, the V gene TRBV5-6; unclear D gene. The length of the CDR3 is 13 residues. CDR1 SGHDT and CDR2 YYEEEE come from the germline V gene. Trimming left V 1 base short and J 5 bases short, with 9 bases between. CDR3 sequence reads: CASSLRGGTEAFF. CDR3 bases: TGTGCCAGCAGCTTGCGGGGAGGAACTGAAGCTTTCTTT.